The next 17 T cell receptor beta chains were all read from a single sample in a study of neurological immune-mediated disorders. In TCRdb, the 5' RACE reads were re-called with MiXCR into one record per CDR3 protein. The sample has about 62,000 distinct CDR3 sequences, 3% to 4% seen once; the top ten hold around 2.1%. Sample: PBMCs. These receptors came from a woman aged 45 to 65 with multiple sclerosis.

This clonotype occurred a few times. The CDR3 sequence: CASSFTKRDTDTQYF. The DNA of the CDR3 is TGCGCCAGCAGCTTCACGAAGCGGGACACAGATACGCAGTATTTT. V and J are TRBV5-1 and TRBJ2-3; 7 bases agree with TRBD2. There are 15 residues in the CDR3. Per germline, CDR1 SGHRS and CDR2 YFSETQ. Losses at the gene ends were 2 bases for V and 2 bases for J; bases not matched to a gene: 5.

This clonotype was counted ten times or more. CDR3 sequence: CASSVGQGAGEQYF. CDR3 nucleotides: TGTGCCAGCAGCGTAGGGCAGGGGGCTGGCGAGCAGTACTTC. The rearrangement links TRBV9 to TRBJ2-7; 8 nucleotides align to TRBD1. Unmatched junction bases numbered 5, after V lost 0 bases and J lost 6 bases. The CDR3 spans 14 residues. Germline lookup yields CDR1 SGDLS and CDR2 YYNGEE.

A note on this clonotype: Given a much more abundant clone one base away, this may be a read error. V gene TRBV6-2 or TRBV6-3 combines with J gene TRBJ1-2; D gene uncertain. The CDR3 has 14 residues. Germline V gives CDR1 MNHEY, CDR2 SVGEGT. V lost 5 bases and J lost 6, with 16 bases in between. CDR3 bases: TGTGCCAGCAGTATCTCGGGCCAAAACCATGGCTACACCTTC. Its protein is CASSISGQNHGYTF.

V gene TRBV6-5 combines with J gene TRBJ2-7, with a tentative D call TRBD2 (5 bases). The CDR3 is 12 residues long. V was shortened by 7 bases and J by 4 bases, with 11 bases between the two germline ends. The germline V gene has CDR1 MNHEY and CDR2 SVGAGI. The CDR3 DNA reads as TGTGCCAGCACCTCTGAGGGTTACGAGCAGTACTTC. As protein: CASTSEGYEQYF.

This clonotype has ten or more counts. V and J are TRBV3-1 and TRBJ2-7, with 9 bases matching TRBD2. The junction had 10 bases not matched to a gene; V was cut back by 0 bases and J by 7 bases. This CDR3 has 16 amino acids. Germline assignment: CDR1 LGHDT and CDR2 YNNKEL (reference sequence). CDR3 in amino acids: CASSQDWAGGPEEQYF. In DNA, the CDR3 is TGTGCCAGCAGCCAAGATTGGGCGGGAGGGCCGGAAGAGCAGTACTTC.

This clonotype was seen repeatedly, ten times or more. The J gene is TRBJ2-3, the V gene TRBV28; possible D gene TRBD1, 5 bases. The germline V gene encodes CDR1 MDHEN and CDR2 SYDVKM. This CDR3 has 12 amino acids. V lost 7 bases and J 4 bases, leaving 9 bases between the germline ends. CDR3 protein: CASMGQADTQYF. The CDR3 nucleotides are TGTGCCAGCATGGGGCAGGCAGATACGCAGTATTTT.

This clonotype was detected ten times or more. This sequence joins TRBV12-3 or TRBV12-4 and TRBJ2-5, with TRBD1 matching over 9 bases. Trimming at V came to 7 bases and at J to 5 bases, leaving 5 bases not matched to a gene. This CDR3 is 13 amino acids long. The CDR3 DNA sequence: TGTGCCAGCAAACAGGGGGCGGGGGAGACCCAGTACTTC. Its protein is CASKQGAGETQYF.

V usage is TRBV7-9 and J usage is TRBJ2-3; D is undetermined. Germline CDR1 reads SEHNR; CDR2 reads FQNEAQ (reference sequence). Trimming pared 3 bases from V and 3 bases from J, leaving 7 bases between. This CDR3 has 13 residues. In DNA, the CDR3 is TGTGCCAGCAGCTTTGTGGTAACAGATACGCAGTATTTT. Translation: CASSFVVTDTQYF.

This chain uses TRBV20-1 with TRBJ1-3; no clear D gene. CDR1 and CDR2 (germline): DFQATT, SNEGSKA (reference sequence). The CDR3 has 13 residues. V shed 1 base and J shed 7 bases, with 11 bases lying between them. CDR3 DNA sequence: TGCAGTGCTAGAGGGCCAGTAGGCAACACCATATATTTT. Amino acid sequence: CSARGPVGNTIYF.

This clonotype was observed at least ten times. The chain carries TRBV3-1 and TRBJ2-1; D is perhaps TRBD2 (6 bases). Between the trimmed V and J ends, which lost 4 bases and 4 bases, there was a span of 11 bases. The CDR3 runs 14 residues. Germline assignment: CDR1 LGHDT and CDR2 YNNKEL (reference sequence). DNA of the CDR3: TGTGCCAGCAGCCGGGCGGGGAGATACAATGAGCAGTTCTTC. Protein: CASSRAGRYNEQFF.

There are many counts of this clonotype. The CDR3 nucleotides read TGTGCCAGCAGCGATATCCGCGTACGGACAGGGGGCGAAACGCAGTATTTT. As protein: CASSDIRVRTGGETQYF. V gene TRBV5-5 combines with J gene TRBJ2-3, with 11 bases identical to TRBD1. Germline-derived CDR1 and CDR2 are SGHKS and YYEKEE (reference sequence). V dropped 4 bases and J dropped 9; count of bases not matched to a gene: 16. This CDR3 is 17 amino acids long.

The sample holds many counts of this clonotype. J is TRBJ2-1 and V is TRBV5-6; TRBD2 aligns across 13 bases. CDR1 SGHDT and CDR2 YYEEEE come from the germline V gene. V dropped 4 bases and J dropped 8; count of bases not matched to a gene: 6. This CDR3 contains 15 residues. The CDR3 coding sequence is TGTGCCAGCAGCGGCGGGACTAGCGGGACCCATGAGCAGTTCTTC. Protein sequence: CASSGGTSGTHEQFF. Filled out from reference TRBV5-6 and TRBJ2-1, the complete variable domain reads DAGVTQSPTHLIKTRGQQVTLRCSPKSGHDTVSWYQQALGQGPQFIFQYYEEEERQRGNFPDRFSGHQFPNYSSELNVNALLLGDSALYLCASSGGTSGTHEQFFGPGTRLTVL.

This clonotype came up many times. V and J are TRBV7-9 and TRBJ1-6; D gene unclear. This CDR3 region has 16 residues. V lost 5 bases, J lost 2 bases, and 13 bases lay in between. Germline V CDR1 and CDR2: SEHNR, FQNEAQ (reference sequence). The CDR3 here is CASSAASGTYNSPLHF. The CDR3 DNA reads as TGTGCCAGCAGCGCCGCTTCCGGGACCTATAATTCACCCCTCCACTTT.

Remarks on this clonotype: A read error may explain this, as a much larger clone is one base away. The chain is built from TRBV9 and TRBJ1-5; no reliable D call. Germline CDR1 reads SGDLS; CDR2 reads YYNGEE. The V and J ends lost 7 bases and 6 bases respectively, with 14 bases between them. The CDR3 is made up of 13 amino acids. CDR3 protein: CASFGGNPQPQHF. CDR3 nucleotide sequence: TGTGCCAGCTTTGGAGGGAACCCTCAGCCCCAGCATTTT. The whole variable domain, remainder taken from reference TRBV9 and TRBJ1-5, is DSGVTQTPKHLITATGQRVTLRCSPRSGDLSVYWYQQSLDQGLQFLIQYYNGEERAKGNILERFSAQQFPDLHSELNLSSLELGDSALYFCASFGGNPQPQHFGDGTRLSIL.

There are many counts of this clonotype. J is TRBJ2-1 and V is TRBV11-3, with D possibly matching TRBD1 (6 bases). The V gene's germline CDR1 is SGHNT and CDR2 YENEEA. V lost 0 bases and J 0 bases, leaving 15 bases between the germline ends. This CDR3 spans 18 amino acids. The CDR3: CASSLDLGHFSSYNEQFF. The CDR3 bases are TGTGCCAGCAGCTTAGATCTGGGACACTTTAGCTCCTACAATGAGCAGTTCTTC.

There are many counts of this clonotype. V and J are TRBV7-2 and TRBJ2-7, with no clear D. This CDR3 contains 11 residues. Germline CDR1 SGHTA, CDR2 FQGNSA. V lost 5 bases and J lost 5, with 7 bases in between. CDR3 in DNA: TGTGCCAGCAGCCTCCGTGACGAGCAGTACTTC. Protein: CASSLRDEQYF.

The rearrangement links TRBV15 to TRBJ2-7, with D maybe TRBD2 (5 bases). The CDR3 runs 15 residues. CDR1 and CDR2 from the germline V gene are LNHNV and YYDKDF (reference sequence). V was shortened by 0 bases and J by 2 bases, with 11 bases between the two germline ends. Here the CDR3 reads CATSRESGSPYEQYF. The CDR3 DNA reads TGTGCCACCAGCAGAGAAAGCGGCTCTCCCTACGAGCAGTACTTC.